This TCR beta chain originates from a study of cytomegalovirus exposure and HLA in healthy donors. Study-wide findings and caveats: What TCR beta sequences reportedly achieved was accurate prediction of HLA-A and HLA-B alleles in most subjects. A few CMV-associated chains proved CMV antigen-specific in vitro. A later examination showed that TCR association rates differed by HLA locus, with DRB1 most and HLA-C fewest.

The V gene's germline CDR1 is ENHRY and CDR2 SYGVKD. The CDR3 runs to 19 residues. V lost 4 bases and J lost 0, with 22 bases in between. PCR was performed using 60 Vbeta and 13 Jbeta primers. Assay used: immunoSEQ multiplex PCR; TCRdb lists only in-frame clones, some missing. This table holds about 160,000 clones, over 65% found once. As for this clone: The antigen is not known.

The sample was PBMCs. This receptor was obtained from a woman aged 40-49 years in good health and CMV-seronegative. V is TRBV10-3 and J is TRBJ2-1; TRBD2 is a possible D gene (5 bases). Written as DNA, the CDR3 is TGTGCCATCAGTGGTGAGACTATCCACCCCTCGAGCTCCTACAATGAGCAGTTCTTC. This gives the protein CAISGETIHPSSSYNEQFF.